What follows is one T cell receptor (beta chain) and its context. Authors' data handling: Reference gene primers were amplified, and this amplification served to estimate nucleated cell counts. Libraries were prepared by immunoSEQ multiplex PCR; TCRdb keeps only in-frame clonotypes and omits some of them. V, J and clone size are taken as reported in that table, and D and trimming were inferred from the DNA itself. The sample has under 300,000 clones, roughly 87% seen once. This entry comes from a study of blood T cell repertoires in COVID-19. Study-level information: COVID-19 samples collected from the United States, Italy and Spain covered acute and convalescent phases. The cDNA or gDNA used as material had been derived from T cells, B-cell-depleted T cells, or PBMCs.

V was trimmed by 3 bases and J by 6 bases, leaving 12 bases between them. The CDR3 has 15 amino acids. Germline values: CDR1 MGHDK, CDR2 SYGVNS. The sequence was collected from a middle-aged woman who had recovered from COVID-19. The rearrangement uses TRBV25-1 and TRBJ1-6; TRBD1 might be the D (6 bases). What was sequenced was peripheral blood. The CDR3 coding sequence is TGTGCCAGCAGTGATTCCGGACAGCTTAATTCACCCCTCCACTTT. Its translation is CASSDSGQLNSPLHF.